The T cell receptor beta chain under discussion was sequenced for a study of T cells in women clearing cervical HPV infection (dated by TCRdb to the late 2010s). Turning to the overall study: The cases were about two dozen women with histologically confirmed HPV16-related CIN3 or worse, and 2 of those women had invasive cancers. The 20 to 25 controls were women who cleared a single incident HPV16 infection within 12 months without developing precancer or cancer. Blood from cases was drawn at the visit where the lesion was first identified, while blood from controls was drawn once the infection was no longer detected. Among cases, blood sampling occurred a median of roughly 160 days after lesion detection, with an interquartile range of 90 to 200 days. Since only a few of the women had HLA typing available, the possibility that HLA type was acting as a confounder could not be ruled out. An exploratory proof-of-principle case-control study, nested within the Guanacaste HPV Natural History Study in Costa Rica, was conducted to compare TCR repertoires across cervical HPV16 outcomes. Cases and controls were matched on year of sample collection and on age within five years. A median age of approximately 32 years was observed in cases versus roughly 40 in controls, and no significant differences in baseline characteristics were found. The parent cohort enrolled 10,000 to 11,000 women aged 18 or older in Guanacaste, Costa Rica, in about 1993 to 1995 and followed the women for around seven years. Five blinded duplicates per group were added as quality controls, giving some 60 samples: about 50 participants and roughly 10 replicates. Overall results and qualifications from the work: Across sequencing depths, CIN3+ cases showed significantly higher TCR repertoire richness than controls, but evenness did not differ between the groups. Because of the cross-sectional design, the study could not determine whether the associations came before infection or resulted from infection, and neither effector/memory subsets nor HPV-specific T cells were isolated. By combining richness with V gene abundances, random forest classifiers separated cases from controls with an estimated AUC of less than 0.85. Because the number of T cells in each sample was unknown, differences in richness could reflect differing T-cell content rather than repertoire biology.

In regard to this clone: Its antigen is not yet known.

Every participant had a single incident cervical HPV16 infection, and women with prevalent HPV16 infections were excluded. Cervical HPV DNA was detected with MY09/MY11 PCR, and genotyping was done with dot-blot hybridization. Approximately 16 mL of heparinized blood were centrifuged, and the buffy coat was aliquoted, frozen at -30°C, then stored at -80°C. QIAGEN kits were used to extract genomic DNA from buffy coat specimens. Using the immunoSEQ assay, multiplex PCR amplified TCR beta CDR3 regions from an average of around 1,300 ng of genomic DNA per sample. To correct primer bias, the assay used a complete synthetic TCR repertoire to set an amplification baseline. Amplicons were sequenced on the Illumina platform. On the authors' methods: Sequence errors were corrected by clustering with frequency ratios and a modified nearest-neighbor algorithm, and the sequences were then analyzed in the immunoSEQ Analyzer using IMGT gene definitions. At each rarefaction depth, TCR richness and evenness were averaged over 20 rarefaction repeats, and samples with fewer sequences than the depth were excluded. Relative abundances of V, D and J genes were compared between groups using Wilcoxon rank sum tests, with FDR correction applied. An intraclass correlation of 95% to 97% for TCR richness and an average of roughly 83% across approximately 63 gene segments were obtained from the blinded duplicates. TCRdb stores this immuneACCESS table with in-frame sequences only. Part of the clones is absent; in the studies checked, under half of the shortfall reflects unresolved V genes, and no reason is known for the rest. D and trimming were read from the DNA, whereas the V and J calls and clone size are those reported in that table. The record for this sample contains about 23,000 clones. Of the sample, roughly a quarter is held by the ten largest clones.

The clonotype comes from a woman aged 18 to 75 with a cervical HPV16 infection that either progressed to CIN3+ or cleared (not recorded which). Specimen: blood buffy coat.

The part of the CDR3 DNA that was read is TGCAGTGCTGTTATAGCGGACTACAATGAG. The resulting protein is CSAVIADYNE. In full, the CDR3 is CSAVIADYNEQFF. This chain is built from TRBV20-1 and TRBJ2-1; tentative D gene TRBD2, with 6 bases matching. The read ends 3 residues shy of where the CDR3 ends; the end is completed using the germline J gene. CDR1 and CDR2 (DFQATT, SNEGSKA) derive from the germline V gene (reference sequence). Trimming removed 5 bases from V and 3 bases from J, leaving 11 bases between the germline ends. The CDR3, cysteine through phenylalanine, is 13 amino acids long. Of the CDR3's DNA, 30 bases were read; they are in frame from base 1.